This TCR beta chain was obtained from a study of blood T cell repertoires in COVID-19. Study as a whole: T cells, B-cell-depleted T cells, or PBMCs provided the cDNA or gDNA that served as material.

Assay: immunoSEQ multiplex PCR; the TCRdb copy retains only in-frame clones and omits some. The table includes over 140,000 clones, roughly 80% detected once. This clone has only a few counts. The CDR3 loop spans 12 amino acids. V lost 9 bases and J 1 base, leaving 8 bases between the germline ends. Germline CDR1 and CDR2: ENHRY and SYGVKD. The sequence came from a woman in her fifties or sixties with acute or convalescent COVID-19. Material: peripheral blood. The chain joins TRBV10-3 to TRBJ2-3; D is unclear. The CDR3 sequence is CAIGDGTDTQYF. The CDR3 coding sequence is TGTGCCATAGGAGACGGCACAGATACGCAGTATTTT.